This T cell receptor beta chain was retrieved from a study of PD-L1 blockade in urothelial cancer. Study-level background: Atezolizumab at 1,200 mg intravenously every 3 weeks was started by patients at some point between 2014 and 2016. Blood analysis was done at 3 weeks (second dose) and 6 weeks after treatment began.

The time point here: pretreatment peripheral blood. The cohort comprised individuals with locally advanced or metastatic urothelial carcinoma. Clones were sequenced by immunoSEQ multiplex PCR, and TCRdb holds only the in-frame ones, with some missing. The sample comprises 100,000 to 150,000 clones, about four fifths of which are singletons, and 3.2% rests with the top ten. The sequence came from a man aged 50-59 years with urothelial cancer. This specimen was PBMCs, taken around atezolizumab (anti-PD-L1) treatment.

The CDR3 here is CASSPWGSYSTDTQYF. CDR3 coding DNA: TGTGCCAGCAGTCCGTGGGGCAGTTATAGCACAGATACGCAGTATTTT. The chain uses TRBV2 and TRBJ2-3; a weak D match, TRBD1 (5 bases). V lost 5 bases and J 0 bases, leaving 15 bases between the germline ends. This CDR3 is 16 amino acids long. CDR1 and CDR2 (germline): SNHLY, FYNNEI.